Listed here are 3 T cell receptor beta chains from one sample, sequenced in a study of T-cell memory formation after mild COVID-19 (dated by TCRdb to the early 2020s). Library prep was done by 5' RACE. Sequenced on an Illumina NovaSeq 6000. The raw public reads went through TCRdb reprocessing: fastp at Q25, MiXCR clone calling, in-frame beta chains kept. Every distinct CDR3 protein forms one entry, paired with its most common genes and DNA. The sample table records around 200,000 distinct CDR3 sequences; over 9.5% of these occur just once. Together, the top ten hold around 3.3% of the sample. The sequencing sample was made of PBMCs or a T cell subset sorted from them (not recorded which). Source of these receptors: a man younger than 35 who had mild COVID-19 (a few samples of this study predate the infection). The sample titles of this study are shuffled in the database, so cell type and time point are left out; the donor was told from shared clones.

This clonotype was detected a few times. The chain employs TRBV12-3 or TRBV12-4 and TRBJ2-3, with a weak D call TRBD1 (6 bases). CDR3 length: 16 amino acids. The germline V and J ends were trimmed by 6 bases and 11 bases, with 27 bases remaining between them. CDR3 bases: TGTGCCAGCAGCCGCAACTCCGGGACACCGGCGACGCGGCAGTATTTT. As protein: CASSRNSGTPATRQYF.

Only a few counts were recorded for this clonotype. The chain has TRBV11-2 and TRBJ2-5; D is undetermined. Trimming took 0 bases from V and 4 from J, leaving 6 bases between them. CDR1 and CDR2 from the germline V gene are SGHAT and FQNNGV. This CDR3 spans 13 amino acids. CDR3 DNA sequence: TGTGCCAGCAGCTTAGATGGCTCAGAGACCCAGTACTTC. Translating it yields CASSLDGSETQYF.

At least ten counts were recorded for this clonotype. The chain couples TRBV12-3 or TRBV12-4 to TRBJ1-3; D is undetermined. V lost 4 bases to trimming and J lost 0 bases, with 10 bases between them. This CDR3 comprises 15 residues. CDR3 in DNA: TGTGCCAGCAGTTACAGAAGATACTCTGGAAACACCATATATTTT. Its protein is CASSYRRYSGNTIYF.